The rows below give T cell receptor beta chains drawn from one sample of a study of T cell responses to AZD1222 COVID-19 vaccine. Here immunoSEQ multiplex PCR was the method, and the copy in TCRdb shows in-frame clones only, minus some. The repertoire holds more than 150,000 clones, with over 80% as singletons. Sequences were derived from peripheral blood, sampled on day 0 of AZD1222 vaccination. These receptors originate from an adult in good health. CDR3s include the opening cysteine and the closing phenylalanine or tryptophan. A D gene is named only where the DNA matches it firmly. The size entry is marked missing in some rows and otherwise reads once, few, many or a size class.

clone_size,v_call,d_call,j_call,cdr3_nt,cdr3_aa
-,TRBV5-3,TRBD1,TRBJ1-2,TGTGCCAGAAGCGGTGAGCCTAGGGGGCGAACTTATGGCTACACCTTC,CARSGEPRGRTYGYTF
-,TRBV7-2,-,TRBJ1-1,TGTGCCAGCAGCTCGAAACAGGTCCCGGGGACTGAAGCTTTCTTT,CASSSKQVPGTEAFF
once,TRBV9,-,TRBJ2-3,TGTGCCAGCAGCGTATCAGGGGTCTTGTCCCCAGATACGCAGTATTTT,CASSVSGVLSPDTQYF
few,TRBV5-8,TRBD1,TRBJ1-4,TGTGCCAGCAGCTTGTTTACAGGGGAACTGTTTTTT,CASSLFTGELFF
once,TRBV25-1,TRBD1,TRBJ2-7,TGTGCCAGCAGTAGGGACAGTTACTACGAGCAGTACTTC,CASSRDSYYEQYF
-,TRBV30,-,TRBJ2-2,TGTGCCTGGACTGGGGGAACCGGGGAGCTGTTTTTT,CAWTGGTGELFF
-,TRBV5-1,-,TRBJ2-7,TGCGCCAGCAGAACCTCCGGGTCGTCCTACGAGCAGTACTTC,CASRTSGSSYEQYF
-,TRBV10-3,TRBD2,TRBJ2-5,TGTGCCATCAGTCTTAGCGGGAATCTCCAAGAGACCCAGTACTTC,CAISLSGNLQETQYF
-,TRBV7-3,TRBD2,TRBJ2-5,TGTGCCAGCAGCGTTTTAGCGGGAGCTACTGAGACCCAGTACTTC,CASSVLAGATETQYF
-,TRBV28,-,TRBJ2-7,TGTGCCAGCAGTTTATCGGTGGCGGGCTACGAGCAGTACTTC,CASSLSVAGYEQYF
-,TRBV3-1/TRBV3-2,TRBD2,TRBJ2-7,TGTGCCAGCAGCCAAGTTAGCGGGAGCTCCTACGAGCAGTACTTC,CASSQVSGSSYEQYF
-,TRBV19,-,TRBJ1-2,TGTGCCAGTAGTCGCGACTGGTCTAACTATGGCTACACCTTC,CASSRDWSNYGYTF
few,TRBV11-3,TRBD1,TRBJ2-7,TGTGCCAGCAGTCCAGGGGGTACCCGAGACGAGCAGTACTTC,CASSPGGTRDEQYF
-,TRBV28,-,TRBJ1-5,TGTGCCAGCAGTTTATTGGGGGTGAGCCAGCCCCAGCATTTT,CASSLLGVSQPQHF
once,TRBV28,-,TRBJ2-7,TGTGCCAGCCGTGGTCCCAGGGGAAGTCGGGAGCAGTACTTC,CASRGPRGSREQYF
-,TRBV19,TRBD1,TRBJ1-5,TGTGCCAGTAGGAAGACAGGGGATAATCAGCCCCAGCATTTT,CASRKTGDNQPQHF
-,TRBV7-9,-,TRBJ2-7,TGTGCCAGCACCATCACAGGGGAGCAGTACTTC,CASTITGEQYF
-,TRBV28,-,TRBJ1-5,TGTGCCAGCCGGGACATCCATCAGCCCCAGCATTTT,CASRDIHQPQHF
-,TRBV7-6,-,TRBJ2-1,TGTGCCAGCAGCTTAGAAGATACAGGCAAGAGCTCCTACAATGAGCAGTTCTTC,CASSLEDTGKSSYNEQFF
-,TRBV2,TRBD1,TRBJ2-5,TGTGCCAGCACTTACAGGGGGCACCAAGAGACCCAGTACTTC,CASTYRGHQETQYF
once,TRBV2,TRBD1,TRBJ1-3,TGTGCCAGCAGTGGACAGGGGAGAAACACCATATATTTT,CASSGQGRNTIYF
-,TRBV5-1,-,TRBJ2-1,TGCGCCAGCAGCGCCGGGGGTAGGCAGTTCTTC,CASSAGGRQFF
-,TRBV11-2,-,TRBJ1-5,TGTGCCAGCAGCTTTGGCACATCCAGCAATCAGCCCCAGCATTTT,CASSFGTSSNQPQHF
-,TRBV7-2,TRBD2,TRBJ2-1,TGTGCCAGCAGCTTAGACGGGGGGGGCAGCTCCTACAATGAGCAGTTCTTC,CASSLDGGGSSYNEQFF
-,TRBV5-4,-,TRBJ1-1,TGTGCCAGCAGCTCCGGGGCGCGGGGAGGGGAAGCTTTCTTT,CASSSGARGGEAFF
-,TRBV5-1,TRBD1,TRBJ1-1,TGCGCCAGCAGCCGGACAGGGGACACTGAAGCTTTCTTT,CASSRTGDTEAFF
-,TRBV5-4,-,TRBJ1-1,TGTGCCAGCAGCCCGGGGGGAACCCACCTGAACACTGAAGCTTTCTTT,CASSPGGTHLNTEAFF
once,TRBV28,TRBD2,TRBJ2-7,TGTGCCAGCAGTTCCGGGACTAGCATTACCTACGAGCAGTACTTC,CASSSGTSITYEQYF
-,TRBV6-5,TRBD2,TRBJ2-7,TGTGCCAGCAGGTCCACTAGCGGGAGGATCTACGAGCAGTACTTC,CASRSTSGRIYEQYF
-,TRBV2,-,TRBJ1-6,TGTGCCAGCAGTGATAGGGGGAACGTGGGTAATTCACCCCTCCACTTT,CASSDRGNVGNSPLHF
-,TRBV18,-,TRBJ1-1,TGTGCCAGCTCACACGACAGACTAATGAACACTGAAGCTTTCTTT,CASSHDRLMNTEAFF
-,TRBV2,-,TRBJ2-1,TGTGCCAGCAGTGAAGACTACCAAAACCTCAATGAGCAGTTCTTC,CASSEDYQNLNEQFF
-,TRBV3-1/TRBV3-2,-,TRBJ2-6,TGTGCCAGCAGCCCAGTGACCTCTGGGGCCAACGTCCTGACTTTC,CASSPVTSGANVLTF
once,TRBV3-1/TRBV3-2,TRBD1,TRBJ1-2,TGTGCCAGCAGCCCCGGGACAGGGGGCGACTATGGCTACACCTTC,CASSPGTGGDYGYTF
-,TRBV3-1/TRBV3-2,TRBD2,TRBJ2-7,TGTGCCAGCAGCTCCGGGACTACTTACGAGCAGTACTTC,CASSSGTTYEQYF